The source of this T cell receptor (beta chain) is a study of shared clonotypes between healthy human individuals. CD45RO-negative cells were positively selected for CCR7, leaving out terminally differentiated effector memory CD45RA+ cells. Germline values: CDR1 SQVTM, CDR2 ANQGSEA. J gave up 4 bases and V 5 bases, and 7 bases lay outside the gene matches. The CDR3 contains 15 residues. The genomic DNA of each subset was split evenly across several immunoSEQ plates. Assay: immunoSEQ multiplex PCR; the TCRdb copy retains only in-frame clones and omits some. The table lists approximately 2,000,000 clones, just under 95% of them singletons.

This chain uses TRBV29-1 with TRBJ2-3, with TRBD2 identical over 12 bases. What was sequenced was naive CD8+ T cells from PBMCs. The receptor was isolated from a man between 18 and 29 years old in good health. Some clones in this sample may be carry-over from other donors' samples. The CDR3 loop reads CSVTRTSGNADTQYF. The CDR3 DNA follows: TGCAGCGTTACCCGGACTAGCGGGAACGCAGATACGCAGTATTTT.